This TCR beta chain came from a study of shared clonotypes between healthy human individuals. Study background: The people who gave samples were a couple of women and a few men aged 18 to 49.

In the case of this clone: What it binds is not known.

Trimming pared 9 bases from V and 4 bases from J, leaving 10 bases between. CDR3 size: 11 residues. Per germline, CDR1 MNHNS and CDR2 SASEGT. The test was conducted at deep level. Produced via immunoSEQ multiplex PCR; TCRdb's table is partial and in-frame only. The sample includes about 2.3 million clones, just over 90% seen only once; the top ten take about 0.39%. Findings of the study overall: The diversity represented, both genetic and in exposure history, was limited by few donors. In this cohort, only blood was sampled, and tissue repertoires likely differ.

The sample consisted of naive CD4+ T cells from PBMCs. Subset noted: CD45RA+ positively selected. This TCR was sampled from a man in his late teens or twenties in good health. Some clones in this sample may be carry-over from other donors' samples. This sequence joins TRBV6-1 and TRBJ2-7; D may correspond to TRBD1 or TRBD2 (5 bases each). DNA of the CDR3: TGTGCCAGTGGGACCCAATACGAGCAGTACTTC. Protein: CASGTQYEQYF.